This TCR beta chain is drawn from a study of T cells in Graves' hyperthyroidism and ophthalmopathy. Amplified regions were TCR beta CDR3 sequences from RNA transcripts. Carried out on the TCR CDR3, a first-round RT-PCR used the HTBI primer set. TCRdb re-called the multiplex PCR reads with MiXCR, one entry per CDR3 protein. The top ten clones hold around 11% of a sample with fewer than 550,000 distinct CDR3 sequences, roughly 24% of them seen once. Germline V lookup: CDR1 MNHEY, CDR2 SVGEGT. The CDR3 runs to 14 residues. The trim removed 6 bases at V and 0 bases at J, leaving 2 bases unmatched. Ophthalmopathy cases scored 3 or more on the Clinical Activity Score and 4 or more on NOSPECS grade, with duration below 3 months. Patients having uncontrolled infection, another autoimmune disease, pregnancy or lactation were not included.

The origin of this receptor is a young woman with Graves' ophthalmopathy. The source material was blood. The chain carries TRBV6-2 or TRBV6-3 and TRBJ2-7; TRBD2 aligns across 10 bases. This CDR3 reads CASRLAGRSYEQYF. CDR3 nucleotides: TGTGCCAGCAGACTAGCGGGACGCTCCTACGAGCAGTACTTC.